These 20 T cell receptor beta chains share one sample of origin, sequenced in a study of blood T cell repertoires in COVID-19 (dated by TCRdb to the early 2020s). The receptor library was made with the immunoSEQ multiplex PCR assay. As stored in TCRdb, this immuneACCESS dataset retains in-frame rearrangements with V and J assigned. A fraction of the clones does not appear; measured against another copy, unresolved V genes explain less than half of the discrepancy, and the remainder lacks a known reason. The table for this sample lists about 240,000 clones; around 90% of them were counted only once. 5.5% to 9% of the sample belongs to the ten largest clones. The specimen was peripheral blood. The receptors here all came from a woman in her sixties or seventies with active or convalescent COVID-19.

The chain carries TRBV7-2 and TRBJ2-1, with TRBD1 matching over 7 bases. The CDR3 totals 15 residues. V was clipped by 1 base and J by 5 bases; unmatched bases: 5. Germline CDR1 SGHTA, CDR2 FQGNSA. The CDR3 is CASSLGQGPHNEQFF. The CDR3 nucleotides are TGTGCCAGCAGCTTAGGACAGGGCCCCCACAATGAGCAGTTCTTC.

The genes are TRBV18 and TRBJ1-2, with TRBD1 matching 9 bases. The CDR3 runs 13 residues. Trimming cost V 6 bases and J 6 bases; bases outside gene matches: 5. Germline loops: CDR1 KGHSH, CDR2 LQKENI. The CDR3 DNA sequence: TGTGCCAGCTCTAACCGACAGGGGGATGGCTACACCTTC. This codes for CASSNRQGDGYTF.

The chain is built from TRBV5-4 and TRBJ1-2; 7 positions match TRBD1. This CDR3 comprises 16 residues. CDR1 SGHNT and CDR2 YYREEE come from the germline V gene (reference sequence). With V trimmed by 4 bases and J by 1 base, 10 bases remained unmatched. The CDR3: CASSQPRTGINYGYTF. DNA for the CDR3: TGTGCCAGCAGCCAACCTAGGACAGGTATTAACTATGGCTACACCTTC.

The rearrangement links TRBV5-4 to TRBJ1-1, with TRBD1 as a possible D gene (6 bases). Trimming stripped 4 bases from V and 10 bases from J, with 26 bases between. The germline CDR1 and CDR2 sequences are SGHNT and YYREEE (reference sequence). The length of the CDR3 is 16 residues. The CDR3 here is CASSKQYESGGAPAFF. CDR3 DNA: TGTGCCAGCAGCAAACAGTACGAATCGGGGGGGGCGCCAGCTTTCTTT.

J is TRBJ1-6 and V is TRBV2, with a possible D match to TRBD1 (5 bases). Germline CDR1 reads SNHLY; CDR2 reads FYNNEI. Trimming shortened V by 11 bases and J by 12 bases, and 26 bases separated the two germline ends. The CDR3 sequence is 15 residues long. The DNA of the CDR3 is TGTGCCGGGGCCCGAGAAGTGACCGTGGGTCGACCCCTCCACTTT. The encoded protein is CAGAREVTVGRPLHF.

The CDR3 region is CASLSPTGTGGGEQYF. The CDR3, as DNA: TGTGCCAGCCTATCCCCAACCGGGACAGGGGGCGGCGAGCAGTACTTC. This chain uses TRBV7-3 with TRBJ2-7; 12 nucleotides line up with TRBD1. V lost 8 bases and J lost 6; bases outside the gene matches: 14. The germline V gene encodes CDR1 SGHTA and CDR2 FQGTGA. The CDR3 loop spans 16 amino acids.

The chain carries TRBV19 and TRBJ2-2, with D tentatively TRBD1 (6 bases). Trimming took 3 bases from V and 6 from J, leaving 14 bases between them. Germline assignment: CDR1 LNHDA and CDR2 SQIVND (reference sequence). This CDR3 is 15 amino acids long. CDR3 bases: TGTGCCAGTAGTATGGGGGCTTTTATTCCCGGGGAGCTGTTTTTT. This gives the protein CASSMGAFIPGELFF.

The chain has TRBV4-1 and TRBJ1-3; no clear D gene. Trimming took off 0 bases at V and 4 bases at J, with 16 bases between the two ends. The CDR3 length is 17 residues. Germline values: CDR1 MGHRA, CDR2 YSYEKL. As DNA, the CDR3 is TGCGCCAGCAGCCAAGATCGAGCAGGTTCGTACGGAAACACCATATATTTT. As protein: CASSQDRAGSYGNTIYF.

The J gene is TRBJ1-5, the V gene TRBV2, with D perhaps TRBD1 (5 bases). The germline gives CDR1 SNHLY, CDR2 FYNNEI. This CDR3 comprises 15 residues. V lost 5 bases and J 7 bases, leaving 18 bases between the germline ends. In DNA, the CDR3 is TGTGCCAGCAGTATTTATAGGGGAGGAGGGCAGCCCCAGCATTTT. It translates to CASSIYRGGGQPQHF.

The rearrangement joins TRBV7-2 to TRBJ1-6; D is perhaps TRBD1 (5 bases). The germline V and J ends were trimmed by 2 bases and 7 bases, with 15 bases remaining between them. The CDR3 extends over 16 amino acids. Germline V gene data show CDR1 as SGHTA and CDR2 as FQGNSA. The CDR3 nucleotides read TGTGCCAGCAGCTTATTAAAAGGGGTAAAAAATTCACCCCTCCACTTT. Amino acids: CASSLLKGVKNSPLHF.

The gene calls are TRBV7-2 and TRBJ2-7; D call uncertain. V gave up 3 bases and J gave up 0 bases, with 9 bases separating them. CDR1 is SGHTA and CDR2 is FQGNSA in the germline V gene. The CDR3 contains 14 residues. The CDR3 region is CASSFGQTSYEQYF. For the CDR3, the DNA is TGTGCCAGCAGCTTTGGGCAGACCTCCTACGAGCAGTACTTC.

The rearrangement uses TRBV9 and TRBJ2-1, with TRBD1 identical over 9 bases. With V trimmed by 2 bases and J by 8 bases, 2 bases remained unmatched. Germline V gene data show CDR1 as SGDLS and CDR2 as YYNGEE. The CDR3 is 13 amino acids. The CDR3, as DNA: TGTGCCAGCAGCGTGGACAGGGGTGATGAGCAGTTCTTC. This gives the protein CASSVDRGDEQFF.

The J gene is TRBJ1-2, the V gene TRBV19; TRBD1 might be the D (5 bases). The CDR3 has 11 residues. Germline-derived CDR1 and CDR2 are LNHDA and SQIVND (reference sequence). Trimming removed 6 bases from V and 8 bases from J, with 10 bases in between. The CDR3 spells CASRTTEGYTF. CDR3 in DNA: TGTGCCAGTAGAACGACAGAAGGCTACACCTTC. The complete variable domain, with remaining parts taken from reference TRBV19 and TRBJ1-2, reads DGGITQSPKYLFRKEGQNVTLSCEQNLNHDAMYWYRQDPGQGLRLIYYSQIVNDFQKGDIAEGYSVSREKKESFPLTVTSAQKNPTAFYLCASRTTEGYTFGSGTRLTVV.

The V gene is TRBV7-2, the J gene TRBJ2-3, with 9 bases aligning to TRBD2. The germline CDR1 and CDR2 sequences are SGHTA and FQGNSA. V dropped 5 bases and J dropped 0; count of bases not matched to a gene: 6. The CDR3 sequence is 16 residues long. The CDR3, as DNA: TGTGCCAGCAGCCCTACTAGCGGGTTTAGCACAGATACGCAGTATTTT. Encoded protein: CASSPTSGFSTDTQYF.

The chain links TRBV6-5 to TRBJ1-1; 8 bases are a match to TRBD1. CDR3 length: 11 residues. Germline lookup yields CDR1 MNHEY and CDR2 SVGAGI. After removal of 9 bases from V and 6 bases from J, the junction contained 3 bases not matched to a gene. This CDR3 is CASQTGAEAFF. For the CDR3, the DNA is TGTGCCAGTCAGACAGGGGCTGAAGCTTTCTTT.

The J gene is TRBJ2-2, the V gene TRBV12-5; possible D gene TRBD1, 8 bases. The CDR3 spans 15 residues. The germline V gene encodes CDR1 LGHNT and CDR2 FRNRAP. Trimming cost V 6 bases and J 6 bases, with 17 bases left between them. CDR3 region: CASGQGGPYPGELFF. The CDR3 DNA reads as TGTGCTAGTGGACAGGGGGGGCCCTACCCCGGGGAGCTGTTTTTT.

The V call is TRBV27, the J call TRBJ1-1, with 7 bases fitting TRBD1. Germline CDR1 and CDR2: MNHEY and SMNVEV (reference sequence). V gave up 5 bases and J gave up 9 bases; unmatched junction bases: 3. The CDR3 spans 11 residues. In nucleotides, the CDR3 is TGTGCCAGCAGTAAGGGACAGAAAGCTTTCTTT. Amino acid sequence: CASSKGQKAFF.

The chain combines TRBV9 with TRBJ2-2; D uncertain. V was cut by 0 bases and J by 10 bases, with 10 bases left in between. CDR1 is SGDLS, CDR2 YYNGEE, per germline. The CDR3 has 13 amino acids. The CDR3 DNA reads as TGTGCCAGCAGCGTAGACCCATCAGAGGAGCTGTTTTTT. The encoded protein is CASSVDPSEELFF.

The chain joins TRBV18 to TRBJ1-5, with TRBD1 matching over 9 bases. Trimming at V came to 3 bases and at J to 4 bases, leaving 10 bases not matched to a gene. Per germline, CDR1 KGHSH and CDR2 LQKENI. CDR3 length: 17 residues. The CDR3 coding sequence is TGTGCCAGCTCACCCCTCGGACAGGGGATGGGAAATCAGCCCCAGCATTTT. This translates into CASSPLGQGMGNQPQHF.

This clone has just a few counts. This chain joins TRBV15 and TRBJ2-3; D is ambiguous. The V gene lost 0 bases and the J gene lost 1 base, with 5 bases spanning the gap. This CDR3 region has 14 residues. CDR1 LNHNV and CDR2 YYDKDF come from the germline V gene (reference sequence). CDR3 residues: CATSRDLGTDTQYF. The CDR3 bases are TGTGCCACCAGCAGAGATCTAGGCACAGATACGCAGTATTTT.